One sample yielded the 18 T cell receptor beta chains listed below, sequenced in a study of blood T cell repertoires in COVID-19. TCRdb keeps only in-frame clones here, not all; method: immunoSEQ multiplex PCR. The repertoire holds under 200,000 clones, with approximately 84% as singletons. The specimen was peripheral blood. These TCRs come from an elderly woman with acute or convalescent COVID-19.

This chain links TRBV27 with TRBJ2-7, with 9 bases that match TRBD1. CDR3 size: 16 residues. Germline values: CDR1 MNHEY, CDR2 SMNVEV (reference sequence). V dropped 4 bases and J dropped 1; count of bases not matched to a gene: 8. The CDR3 nucleotides are TGTGCCAGCAGTTCCCTGGACAGGGGCCTGTCCTACGAGCAGTACTTC. Amino acid sequence: CASSSLDRGLSYEQYF.

The chain joins TRBV5-1 to TRBJ1-1, with D perhaps TRBD1 (6 bases). CDR3 length: 14 amino acids. Trimming stripped 1 base from V and 6 bases from J, with 13 bases between. Germline lookup yields CDR1 SGHRS and CDR2 YFSETQ. The CDR3 is CASSLFAGVSEAFF. The CDR3 DNA sequence: TGCGCCAGCAGCTTGTTTGCAGGGGTATCTGAAGCTTTCTTT.

With regard to this clone: The sample carries other DNA sequences with the same CDR3. The J gene is TRBJ1-5, the V gene TRBV7-2; weak D call: TRBD1 (5 bases). The V end was cut by 5 bases, the J end by 0 bases, with 8 bases between. CDR1 is SGHTA and CDR2 is FQGNSA in the germline V gene. The CDR3 runs 14 residues. CDR3 protein: CASSLDSSNQPQHF. DNA of the CDR3: TGTGCCAGCAGCCTAGACAGTAGCAATCAGCCCCAGCATTTT.

The chain couples TRBV19 to TRBJ2-7; 7 bases map to TRBD1. The V gene end was trimmed by 5 bases and the J gene end by 4 bases; junction bases not matched to a gene: 8. Germline CDR1 reads LNHDA; CDR2 reads SQIVND (reference sequence). The CDR3 consists of 14 residues. The CDR3 DNA follows: TGTGCCAGTAGTGTTGGGACAGTCGGGTACGAGCAGTACTTC. Its translation is CASSVGTVGYEQYF.

The gene calls are TRBV9 and TRBJ2-1; D is possibly TRBD2 (5 bases). Per germline, CDR1 SGDLS and CDR2 YYNGEE. The CDR3 spans 15 residues. Between the trimmed V and J ends, which lost 1 base and 5 bases, there was a span of 13 bases. The CDR3 DNA reads TGTGCCAGCAGCGTACGCGGAGGAGCAAACAATGAGCAGTTCTTC. The encoded protein is CASSVRGGANNEQFF.

This chain links TRBV6-5 with TRBJ1-3; no definite D call. The V gene's germline CDR1 is MNHEY and CDR2 SVGAGI. CDR3 length: 14 residues. Trimming stripped 0 bases from V and 0 bases from J, with 3 bases between. CDR3 coding DNA: TGTGCCAGCAGTTACTCGGCCTCTGGAAACACCATATATTTT. The encoded protein is CASSYSASGNTIYF.

The chain combines TRBV6-5 with TRBJ2-1, with 10 bases that match TRBD2. There are 15 residues in the CDR3. V lost 1 base, J lost 8 bases, and 5 bases stayed unmatched. CDR1 is MNHEY and CDR2 is SVGAGI in the germline V gene. CDR3 amino acids: CASSYWSSGSHEQFF. The CDR3 DNA is TGTGCCAGCAGTTACTGGTCTAGCGGGAGTCATGAGCAGTTCTTC.

J is TRBJ2-5 and V is TRBV29-1; D gene ambiguous. V was shortened by 3 bases and J by 5 bases, with 10 bases between the two germline ends. The CDR3 length is 12 residues. The germline V gene encodes CDR1 SQVTM and CDR2 ANQGSEA. This CDR3 is CSVDPVRETQYF. For the CDR3, the DNA is TGCAGCGTTGACCCGGTTCGGGAGACCCAGTACTTC.

The gene calls are TRBV7-9 and TRBJ1-4; 8 nucleotides align to TRBD1. Germline-derived CDR1 and CDR2 are SEHNR and FQNEAQ (reference sequence). This CDR3 is built from 14 residues. V was pared by 3 bases and J by 4 bases, with 1 base of the junction left unmatched. CDR3 sequence: CASSFGQGNEKLFF. The CDR3 bases are TGTGCCAGCAGCTTCGGACAGGGTAATGAAAAACTGTTTTTT.

This clone was counted a few times. V and J are TRBV3-1 (or the pseudogene TRBV3-2) and TRBJ1-2; maybe TRBD1 (5 bases). Germline loops: CDR1 LGHDT, CDR2 YNNKEL (reference sequence). CDR3 length: 15 amino acids. V was clipped by 4 bases and J by 4 bases, with 16 bases between them. CDR3 residues: CASSPAGRVGYGYTF. DNA for the CDR3: TGTGCCAGCAGCCCAGCAGGGAGGGTAGGCTATGGCTACACCTTC.

V is TRBV7-2 and J is TRBJ1-5; D call uncertain. V lost 1 base and J lost 5, with 3 bases in between. The CDR3 sequence is 12 residues long. CDR1 is SGHTA, CDR2 FQGNSA, per germline. The CDR3 reads CASSLGDQPQHF. For the CDR3, the DNA is TGTGCCAGCAGCTTAGGAGATCAGCCCCAGCATTTT.

In this sample, this clone turned up once. The chain links TRBV7-9 to TRBJ1-2; D is unresolved. There are 11 residues in the CDR3. V lost 3 bases and J 8 bases, leaving 7 bases between the germline ends. Looked up from germline, CDR1 is SEHNR and CDR2 is FQNEAQ (reference sequence). CDR3 in DNA: TGTGCCAGCAGCTTTTTCGAGGGCTACACCTTC. It is translated as CASSFFEGYTF.

The chain joins TRBV10-1 to TRBJ2-1; no firm D call. Germline V gene lookup returns CDR1 WNHNN and CDR2 SYGVQD (reference sequence). The CDR3 totals 15 residues. Deletions cut 5 bases from V and 0 bases from J, with 11 bases between. The CDR3 coding sequence is TGCGCCAGCAGTCGACAAGTTAGCTCCTACAATGAGCAGTTCTTC. Residues: CASSRQVSSYNEQFF.

The chain recombines TRBV5-1 with TRBJ2-7; D might be TRBD1 (6 bases). V lost 5 bases to trimming and J lost 5 bases, with 17 bases between them. Germline values: CDR1 SGHRS, CDR2 YFSETQ. The CDR3 sequence is 14 residues long. CDR3 in DNA: TGCGCCAGCAGTCCCGGCCAGGGGTTCCACGAGCAGTACTTC. This gives the protein CASSPGQGFHEQYF.

The count of this clone is one. The chain combines TRBV7-2 with TRBJ2-7; 8 bases are a match to TRBD1. The CDR3 runs 14 residues. Germline V gene data show CDR1 as SGHTA and CDR2 as FQGNSA. J gave up 6 bases and V 5 bases, and 9 bases lay outside the gene matches. CDR3 amino acids: CASSPGGGTGEQYF. CDR3 in DNA: TGTGCCAGCAGCCCCGGGGGCGGGACAGGCGAGCAGTACTTC.

The chain has TRBV5-1 and TRBJ2-7; 9 nucleotides line up with TRBD1. Germline V gene sequence: CDR1 SGHRS, CDR2 YFSETQ. This CDR3 region has 14 residues. V lost 4 bases, J lost 4 bases, and 6 bases stayed unmatched. Here the CDR3 reads CASSARDRVYEQYF. CDR3 DNA sequence: TGCGCCAGCAGCGCCCGGGACAGGGTATACGAGCAGTACTTC. The full variable domain, with the rest looked up from reference TRBV5-1 and TRBJ2-7, is KAGVTQTPRYLIKTRGQQVTLSCSPISGHRSVSWYQQTPGQGLQFLFEYFSETQRNKGNFPGRFSGRQFSNSRSEMNVSTLELGDSALYLCASSARDRVYEQYFGPGTRLTVT.

This clone occurred a few times. The chain is built from TRBV6-2 or TRBV6-3 and TRBJ2-7; D call uncertain. CDR1 is MNHEY, CDR2 SVGEGT, per germline. CDR3 length: 12 residues. V was shortened by 5 bases and J by 9 bases, with 14 bases between the two germline ends. The CDR3 DNA sequence: TGTGCCAGCAGTCAGCCAGGAACAAGGCAGTACTTC. This encodes CASSQPGTRQYF.

The chain is built from TRBV14 and TRBJ1-1; D may be TRBD1 (5 bases). The CDR3 is made up of 13 amino acids. Germline V gives CDR1 SGHDN, CDR2 FVKESK. The V end was cut by 5 bases, the J end by 4 bases, with 11 bases between. For the CDR3, the DNA is TGTGCCAGCAGCTGGGATAGGGGCACTGAAGCTTTCTTT. Translation gives CASSWDRGTEAFF.